This T cell receptor beta chain stems from a study of blood T cell repertoires in COVID-19. Study context: Nucleic acid was either cDNA or gDNA, and it came from T cells, B-cell-depleted T cells, or PBMCs.

Sequencing used immunoSEQ multiplex PCR; TCRdb keeps in-frame clones, though not all of them. The profile covers approximately 220,000 clones, with 80% to 90% appearing a single time and approximately 4.9% taken by the ten largest. In germline, CDR1 is MNHEY, CDR2 SVGAGI. V was trimmed by 6 bases and J by 3 bases, leaving 10 bases between them. The CDR3 runs to 13 residues. Sequenced material: PBMCs or T cells enriched from blood (not recorded which). The sequence was obtained from a woman aged 45-65 years who had been exposed to COVID-19. The chain employs TRBV6-5 and TRBJ2-3; D is ambiguous. CDR3 sequence (DNA): TGTGCCAGCAGACCCACGGGTACAGATACGCAGTATTTT. It is translated as CASRPTGTDTQYF.